These T cell receptor beta chains were read from a single sample in a study of long-term antiretroviral therapy in people with HIV. Profiled with immunoSEQ multiplex PCR; TCRdb holds only in-frame clones, not every one. In the table there are more than 35,000 clones, over 75% of which are singletons. Sequencing used unsorted PBMCs, obtained 1.5 years after starting antiretroviral therapy. These receptors were collected from a man between 18 and 29 years old with HIV. Both conserved end residues are part of each CDR3. D genes are given only for firm matches. Clone size is shown for a subset of rows, as once, few, many or a class of expanded clone.

d_gene	abundance	v_gene	j_gene	CDR3nt	CDR3aa
NA	NA	TRBV5-4	TRBJ1-1	TGTGCCAGCACCCCGGGACGGTTGAACACTGAAGCTTTCTTT	CASTPGRLNTEAFF
NA	NA	TRBV29-1	TRBJ2-7	TGCAGCGTTGATGGACAGAACGACGAGCAGTACTTC	CSVDGQNDEQYF
TRBD1	NA	TRBV4-3	TRBJ2-7	TGCGCCAGCAGCCAAGGGACAGGACACTACGAGCAGTACTTC	CASSQGTGHYEQYF
TRBD2	NA	TRBV7-9	TRBJ2-5	TGTGCCAGCAGCTTTGGAGCGGGACAAGAGACCCAGTACTTC	CASSFGAGQETQYF
TRBD2	once	TRBV5-5	TRBJ2-4	TGTGCCAGCAGCACTAGCGCCGGGAACATTCAGTACTTC	CASSTSAGNIQYF
NA	NA	TRBV28	TRBJ1-1	TGTGCCAGCAGTCCGCGGGTGGGCCGGCAGAACACTGAAGCTTTCTTT	CASSPRVGRQNTEAFF
NA	NA	TRBV15	TRBJ2-7	TGTGCCACCAGCAGAGATCCGGGGCCCTACGAGCAGTACTTC	CATSRDPGPYEQYF
NA	few	TRBV29-1	TRBJ1-3	TGCAGCGTTGAAGTGTTTGGAAACACCATATATTTT	CSVEVFGNTIYF
TRBD2	NA	TRBV4-3	TRBJ2-1	TGCGCCAGCAGCCTTAGGACTAGCGGGGCAGAGCAGTTCTTC	CASSLRTSGAEQFF
NA	NA	TRBV5-4	TRBJ2-2	TGTGCCAGCAGGGTGGCGGGTAACACCGGGGAGCTGTTTTTT	CASRVAGNTGELFF
NA	once	TRBV7-2	TRBJ2-7	TGTGCCAGCAGCTTTACTAGATCCCACGAGCAGTACTTC	CASSFTRSHEQYF
NA	once	TRBV6-5	TRBJ2-2	TGTGCCAGCAAGACTGGGACGGTCACCGGGGAGCTGTTTTTT	CASKTGTVTGELFF
NA	NA	TRBV18	TRBJ2-7	TGTGCCAGCTCGCAGTTTCAAGAGCGCTACGAGCAGTACTTC	CASSQFQERYEQYF
NA	once	TRBV29-1	TRBJ2-3	TGCAGCGCCTTTTCGGACACAGATACGCAGTATTTT	CSAFSDTDTQYF
NA	once	TRBV5-1	TRBJ1-4	TGCGCCAGCAGCTTGCGAGGGAATAATGAAAAACTGTTTTTT	CASSLRGNNEKLFF
TRBD1	NA	TRBV18	TRBJ2-1	TGTGCCAGCTCAAAAATTCAAACAGGGGTAAATGAGCAGTTCTTC	CASSKIQTGVNEQFF
NA	NA	TRBV9	TRBJ2-4	TGTGCCAGCAGCGTCGCTTGGGGCAAAAACATTCAGTACTTC	CASSVAWGKNIQYF
TRBD2	NA	TRBV9	TRBJ2-3	TGTGCCAGCAGCCCTCGCGATAGCGGGATTGGGGATACGCAGTATTTT	CASSPRDSGIGDTQYF